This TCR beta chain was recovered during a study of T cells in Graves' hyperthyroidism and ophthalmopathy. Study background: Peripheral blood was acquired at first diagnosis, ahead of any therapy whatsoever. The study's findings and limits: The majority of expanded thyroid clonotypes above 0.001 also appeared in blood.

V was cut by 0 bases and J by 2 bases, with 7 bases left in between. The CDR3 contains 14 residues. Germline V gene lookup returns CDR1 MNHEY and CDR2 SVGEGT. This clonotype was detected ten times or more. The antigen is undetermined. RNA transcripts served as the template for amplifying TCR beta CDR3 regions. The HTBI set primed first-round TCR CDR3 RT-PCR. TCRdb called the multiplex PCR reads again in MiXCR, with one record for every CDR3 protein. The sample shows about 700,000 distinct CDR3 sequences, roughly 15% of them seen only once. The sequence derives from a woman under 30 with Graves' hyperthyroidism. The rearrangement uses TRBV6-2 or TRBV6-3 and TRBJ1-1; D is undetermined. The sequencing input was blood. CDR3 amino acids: CASSYSRSNTEAFF. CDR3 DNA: TGTGCCAGCAGTTACTCGCGCAGCAACACTGAAGCTTTCTTT.